The rows below give T cell receptor beta chains drawn from one sample of a study of cytomegalovirus exposure and HLA in healthy donors. TCRdb's table, derived via immunoSEQ multiplex PCR, lists solely in-frame clones and lacks some. This table holds about 190,000 clones, roughly 82% found once. The material sequenced was PBMCs. The receptors stem from a woman aged 50 to 60 in good health and CMV-seropositive. Each CDR3 is given with its conserved first and last residue. The D gene is left open where the match is weak. Clone size is given for some rows only: seen once, a few or many times, or a class if the clone is expanded.

cdr3_aa cdr3_nt d_call j_call v_call cdr3_length clone_size
CSVESTSGGAVTNEQFF TGCAGCGTTGAATCGACTAGCGGGGGGGCCGTTACCAATGAGCAGTTCTTC TRBD2 TRBJ2-1 TRBV29-1 17 .
CASSQDGGGRTDTQCF TGCGCCAGCAGCCAAGATGGGGGGGGCAGAACAGATACGCAGTGTTTT . TRBJ2-3 TRBV4-1 16 .
CASSLDRVWGSTEAFF TGTGCCAGCAGCTTGGACAGGGTATGGGGTTCGACTGAAGCTTTCTTT . TRBJ1-1 TRBV5-6 16 few
CASRPQAYSNQPQHF TGTGCCAGCAGACCACAGGCCTATAGCAATCAGCCCCAGCATTTT . TRBJ1-5 TRBV6-4 15 .
CASSSPETQYF TGTGCCAGCAGTTCCCCGGAGACCCAGTACTTC . TRBJ2-5 TRBV28 11 .
CAWVRTGGSARSGNTIYF TGTGCCTGGGTCAGGACAGGCGGTTCAGCTCGGTCCGGAAACACCATATATTTT TRBD1 TRBJ1-3 TRBV30 18 few
CASSYGTAAYGNF TGTGCCAGCAGTTACGGTACTGCGGCCTACGGGAATTTT . TRBJ1-5 TRBV6-5 13 few
CASSPQRDSLYF TGTGCCAGCAGTCCACAACGGGACAGCCTATATTTT TRBD1 TRBJ1-3 TRBV6-5 12 few
CASSLGGDRGRGQPQHF TGTGCCAGCAGCTTGGGAGGGGACAGGGGGCGCGGTCAGCCCCAGCATTTT TRBD1 TRBJ1-5 TRBV5-5 17 .
CASSRTGQRLLAKNIQYF TGTGCCAGCAGCAGGACAGGACAGAGGCTTCTAGCCAAAAACATTCAGTACTTC TRBD1 TRBJ2-4 TRBV5-5 18 .
CASIRGQSNQPQHF TGTGCCAGCATCAGGGGCCAAAGCAATCAGCCCCAGCATTTT . TRBJ1-5 TRBV6-6 14 .
CSAGQGPNTEAFF TGCAGCGCCGGACAGGGACCGAACACTGAAGCTTTCTTT TRBD1 TRBJ1-1 TRBV29-1 13 .
CASSPPDRVSYEQYF TGTGCCAGCTCACCACCGGACAGGGTGTCCTACGAGCAGTACTTC TRBD1 TRBJ2-7 TRBV18 15 .
CAISPGQDVQPQHF TGTGCCATTTCTCCGGGACAGGATGTTCAGCCCCAGCATTTT TRBD1 TRBJ1-5 TRBV10-3 14 .
CASSNGQGARSNQPQHF TGTGCCAGTAGTAATGGACAGGGGGCTAGGTCGAATCAGCCCCAGCATTTT TRBD1 TRBJ1-5 TRBV19 17 .
CASSVETSGNTGELFF TGTGCCAGCAGCGTAGAGACTAGCGGTAACACCGGGGAGCTGTTTTTT TRBD2 TRBJ2-2 TRBV9 16 .
CASPPPGEAGELFF TGTGCCAGCCCCCCCCCGGGGGAGGCTGGGGAGCTGTTTTTT . TRBJ2-2 TRBV6-5 14 .
CASSRTYTGSMNTEAFF TGTGCCAGCAGCCGAACCTACACCGGGTCAATGAACACTGAAGCTTTCTTT . TRBJ1-1 TRBV11-2 17 .
CASSGSTSRGRGTEAFF TGTGCCAGCAGCGGATCTACTTCCAGGGGGCGCGGGACTGAAGCTTTCTTT TRBD1 TRBJ1-1 TRBV5-4 17 .
CASSQDQLAGGADTQYF TGTGCCAGCAGCCAAGATCAGCTAGCGGGGGGGGCAGATACGCAGTATTTT TRBD2 TRBJ2-3 TRBV4-2 17 .
CASSSTGGPESNQPQHF TGTGCCAGTAGTAGCACAGGGGGCCCCGAAAGCAATCAGCCCCAGCATTTT TRBD1 TRBJ1-5 TRBV19 17 .
CSAWKGAGGGYTF TGCAGCGCCTGGAAGGGGGCTGGGGGAGGCTACACCTTC TRBD1 TRBJ1-2 TRBV29-1 13 .